Below, one T cell receptor (beta chain) is given with its context. These data come from a study of OX40 agonist ivuxolimab in advanced cancers. The wider study: Patients with hepatocellular carcinoma, melanoma, renal cell or head and neck cancer made up the dose-escalation patients.

Germline V gives CDR1 ENHRY, CDR2 SYGVKD. Deletions cut 3 bases from V and 4 bases from J, with 16 bases between. The CDR3 is made up of 16 amino acids. Profiling relied on immunoSEQ multiplex PCR, and the TCRdb table lists in-frame clones only, not all of them. The sample contains about 71,000 clones, roughly 77% of which appear only once. V usage is TRBV10-3 and J usage is TRBJ1-3, with no clear D. This specimen was CD4+ or CD8+ T cells sorted from blood, taken in a trial of the OX40 agonist ivuxolimab. The receptor's source is an adult with an advanced solid tumor such as melanoma, head and neck, liver or kidney cancer. CDR3 DNA sequence: TGTGCCATCAGTGAAAGACAAGTAAGCTCCGGAAACACCATATATTTT. This translates into CAISERQVSSGNTIYF.